This entry lists 7 T cell receptor beta chains sequenced from one sample in a study of blood T cell repertoires in COVID-19. Here immunoSEQ multiplex PCR was the method, and the copy in TCRdb shows in-frame clones only, minus some. The sample includes some 150,000 clones, around 86% of them seen just once. Sequences were obtained from peripheral blood. These receptors were taken from a woman at least 80 years old with acute or convalescent COVID-19.

The V call is TRBV5-1, the J call TRBJ2-1, with 11 bases that match TRBD2. This CDR3 is 15 amino acids long. CDR1 is SGHRS and CDR2 is YFSETQ in the germline V gene. The ends lost 1 base at V and 6 bases at J; junction bases unmatched: 3. The CDR3 spells CASSLWLAGGNEQFF. The CDR3 nucleotides are TGCGCCAGCAGCTTGTGGCTAGCGGGAGGCAATGAGCAGTTCTTC.

The chain uses TRBV6-6 and TRBJ2-1; D remains ambiguous. Germline CDR1 is MNHNY and CDR2 is SVGAGI (reference sequence). This CDR3 is built from 14 residues. With 0 bases removed from V and 8 bases from J, the gap between germline ends came to 11 bases. The CDR3 sequence is CASSYSPEFDEQFF. CDR3 DNA sequence: TGTGCCAGCAGTTACTCTCCCGAGTTCGATGAGCAGTTCTTC.

V and J are TRBV30 and TRBJ1-5; no clear D. This CDR3 region has 13 residues. Between the trimmed V and J ends, which lost 0 bases and 4 bases, there was a span of 7 bases. Germline V gene data show CDR1 as GTSNPN and CDR2 as SVGIG (reference sequence). The CDR3 protein is CAWSVGENQPQHF. The CDR3 DNA is TGTGCCTGGAGTGTCGGGGAAAATCAGCCCCAGCATTTT. Drawing the rest from reference TRBV30 and TRBJ1-5, the complete variable domain is SQTIHQWPATLVQPVGSPLSLECTVEGTSNPNLYWYRQAAGRGLQLLFYSVGIGQISSEVPQNLSASRPQDRQFILSSKKLLLSDSGFYLCAWSVGENQPQHFGDGTRLSIL.

This chain connects TRBV7-3 to TRBJ2-1; weak D call: TRBD2 (6 bases). The germline CDR1 and CDR2 sequences are SGHTA and FQGTGA. Trimming took 2 bases from V and 0 from J, leaving 8 bases between them. CDR3 size: 15 residues. CDR3 residues: CASSLFGSSYNEQFF. In DNA, the CDR3 is TGTGCCAGCAGCTTATTCGGGAGCTCCTACAATGAGCAGTTCTTC.

The chain carries TRBV7-2 and TRBJ1-6, with D uncertain. The CDR3 spans 14 residues. CDR1 and CDR2 from the germline V gene are SGHTA and FQGNSA. Trimming removed 3 bases at V and 8 bases at J, with 11 bases between. The chain's CDR3 is CASSFMAEDSPLHF. The CDR3 DNA is TGTGCCAGCAGCTTTATGGCAGAAGATTCACCCCTCCACTTT.

The V and J genes are TRBV11-2 and TRBJ2-1; D ambiguous. The CDR3 is 13 residues long. Germline V gene lookup returns CDR1 SGHAT and CDR2 FQNNGV. V shed 5 bases and J shed 9 bases, with 14 bases lying between them. The CDR3 DNA sequence: TGTGCCAGCAGCCCCCTAATGAGGTCTGAGCAGTTCTTC. This sequence encodes CASSPLMRSEQFF. Full variable domain (missing parts from reference TRBV11-2 and TRBJ2-1): EAGVAQSPRYKIIEKRQSVAFWCNPISGHATLYWYQQILGQGPKLLIQFQNNGVVDDSQLPKDRFSAERLKGVDSTLKIQPAKLEDSAVYLCASSPLMRSEQFFGPGTRLTVL.

The rearrangement joins TRBV19 to TRBJ2-2; a possible D gene is TRBD2 (7 bases). This CDR3 spans 15 amino acids. Trimming removed 5 bases at V and 5 bases at J, with 15 bases between. Germline V CDR1 and CDR2: LNHDA, SQIVND (reference sequence). CDR3 sequence: CASSVSGGGTGELFF. The CDR3 DNA follows: TGTGCCAGTAGTGTCTCGGGGGGCGGGACCGGGGAGCTGTTTTTT. Filled out from reference TRBV19 and TRBJ2-2, the complete variable domain reads DGGITQSPKYLFRKEGQNVTLSCEQNLNHDAMYWYRQDPGQGLRLIYYSQIVNDFQKGDIAEGYSVSREKKESFPLTVTSAQKNPTAFYLCASSVSGGGTGELFFGEGSRLTVL.